This T cell receptor (beta chain) comes out of a study of T cell changes during pregnancy in multiple sclerosis. V lost 6 bases to trimming and J lost 5 bases, with 16 bases between them. CDR1 is KGHSH and CDR2 is LQKENI in the germline V gene. This CDR3 region has 15 residues. Assay: immunoSEQ multiplex PCR; the TCRdb copy retains only in-frame clones and omits some. The table shows 50,000 to 65,000 clones, with roughly nine tenths occurring only once. This rearrangement joins TRBV18 to TRBJ1-4, with D possibly matching TRBD1 (6 bases). Sample: CD4+ T cells from peripheral blood mononuclear cells, taken in the third trimester of pregnancy. The receptor's source is a female donor with multiple sclerosis, enrolled in a pregnancy study. Here the CDR3 DNA reads TGTGCCAGCTCCCTCAATACAGGGTTAAATGAAAAACTGTTTTTT. Its translation is CASSLNTGLNEKLFF.